The 21 T cell receptor beta chains listed next were all sequenced from one sample in a study of blood T cell repertoires in COVID-19. Method: immunoSEQ multiplex PCR; TCRdb's copy keeps in-frame clones and lacks some. This table has some 80,000 clones, under 80% appearing once. The material sequenced was peripheral blood. These receptors came from a woman of 80 years or more with active or convalescent COVID-19.

This chain uses TRBV20-1 with TRBJ1-1; no reliable D call. CDR1 is DFQATT and CDR2 is SNEGSKA in the germline V gene (reference sequence). The V end was cut by 3 bases, the J end by 1 base, with 9 bases between. The CDR3 spans 13 residues. The CDR3 DNA follows: TGCAGTGCTAGTAGTCAGTGGAACACTGAAGCTTTCTTT. It encodes CSASSQWNTEAFF.

V usage is TRBV5-4 and J usage is TRBJ2-5, with D possibly being TRBD1 (6 bases). This CDR3 has 13 residues. Germline V gene lookup returns CDR1 SGHNT and CDR2 YYREEE (reference sequence). With 5 bases removed from V and 5 bases from J, the gap between germline ends came to 13 bases. Here the CDR3 DNA reads TGTGCCAGCAGACCACAGGGTATGGAGACCCAGTACTTC. This encodes CASRPQGMETQYF.

V and J are TRBV6-2 or TRBV6-3 and TRBJ1-3; D gene uncertain. CDR1 MNHEY and CDR2 SVGEGT come from the germline V gene. V gave up 4 bases and J gave up 0 bases, with 13 bases separating them. The CDR3 has 16 amino acids. The CDR3 spells CASSSPRQTSGNTIYF. DNA for the CDR3: TGTGCCAGCAGTTCCCCGCGGCAGACCTCTGGAAACACCATATATTTT.

This chain links TRBV20-1 with TRBJ1-1, with D possibly matching TRBD1 (5 bases). V lost 6 bases, J lost 5 bases, and 10 bases lay in between. Per germline, CDR1 DFQATT and CDR2 SNEGSKA (reference sequence). The CDR3 covers 11 residues. CDR3 in DNA: TGCAGTGCCACTCCAGGGACTGAAGCTTTCTTT. Amino acids: CSATPGTEAFF.

In this sample, this clone turned up a few times. V is TRBV3-1 (or the pseudogene TRBV3-2) and J is TRBJ2-5; D may be TRBD1 (5 bases). In germline, CDR1 is LGHDT, CDR2 YNNKEL (reference sequence). This CDR3 contains 15 residues. Trimming took 0 bases from V and 5 from J, leaving 13 bases between them. The CDR3 nucleotides read TGTGCCAGCAGCCAAGATCTTTCCAGGGTGGAGACCCAGTACTTC. It yields the protein CASSQDLSRVETQYF.

The table lists this clone with a count of one. The chain recombines TRBV28 with TRBJ1-4; D is uncertain. Per germline, CDR1 MDHEN and CDR2 SYDVKM. The CDR3 covers 15 residues. V shed 6 bases and J shed 7 bases, with 18 bases lying between them. CDR3: CASRPPGSAGEKLFF. CDR3 sequence (DNA): TGTGCCAGCAGACCTCCGGGATCAGCGGGTGAAAAACTGTTTTTT.

The V call is TRBV30, the J call TRBJ2-3; D gene uncertain. The V gene's germline CDR1 is GTSNPN and CDR2 SVGIG (reference sequence). The CDR3 has 12 residues. Trimming removed 7 bases at V and 2 bases at J, with 10 bases between. The CDR3, as DNA: TGTGCCTTGAGACTCTACACAGATACGCAGTATTTT. This sequence encodes CALRLYTDTQYF. Using reference TRBV30 and TRBJ2-3 for the parts outside the CDR3, the full variable domain is SQTIHQWPATLVQPVGSPLSLECTVEGTSNPNLYWYRQAAGRGLQLLFYSVGIGQISSEVPQNLSASRPQDRQFILSSKKLLLSDSGFYLCALRLYTDTQYFGPGTRLTVL.

This clone was observed once. A read error may account for a junction end that differs from germline. The chain couples TRBV20-1 to TRBJ1-4; D is perhaps TRBD1 (5 bases). Germline V lookup: CDR1 DFQATT, CDR2 SNEGSKA (reference sequence). There are 11 residues in the CDR3. CDR3 sequence reads: CMGGDNEKLFF. As DNA, the CDR3 is TGTATGGGAGGGGATAATGAAAAACTGTTTTTT.

The chain recombines TRBV19 with TRBJ2-5; D is possibly TRBD1 (6 bases). The CDR3 length is 15 residues. Trimming stripped 0 bases from V and 4 bases from J, with 12 bases between. CDR1 and CDR2 from the germline V gene are LNHDA and SQIVND (reference sequence). CDR3 DNA sequence: TGTGCCAGTAGTATAGAGGGGCTACAGGGAGAGACCCAGTACTTC. Residues: CASSIEGLQGETQYF.

V gene TRBV10-3 combines with J gene TRBJ1-5; D is unclear. V was shortened by 9 bases and J by 3 bases, with 15 bases between the two germline ends. Germline CDR1 reads ENHRY; CDR2 reads SYGVKD. The CDR3 length is 14 residues. The CDR3 DNA sequence: TGTGCCATTTCGCCCGCGGGTATCAATCAGCCCCAGCATTTT. Translated, it gives CAISPAGINQPQHF.

This clone was detected only a few times. J is TRBJ2-1 and V is TRBV7-8; possibly TRBD2 for D (5 bases). Deletions cut 4 bases from V and 5 bases from J, with 21 bases between. Germline V gene sequence: CDR1 SGHVS, CDR2 FQNEAQ. The CDR3 sequence is 17 residues long. Here the CDR3 reads CASSSHLRASPHNEQFF. The CDR3 nucleotides read TGTGCCAGCAGCTCCCACTTAAGGGCTAGCCCGCACAATGAGCAGTTCTTC.

This clone has a handful of counts. The gene calls are TRBV2 and TRBJ1-2; D ambiguous. There are 14 residues in the CDR3. Deletions cut 4 bases from V and 5 bases from J, with 14 bases between. Germline values: CDR1 SNHLY, CDR2 FYNNEI. This CDR3 is CASSVGGVPYGYTF. In nucleotides, the CDR3 is TGTGCCAGCAGTGTCGGCGGAGTCCCTTATGGCTACACCTTC.

This chain links TRBV28 with TRBJ1-3; no firm D call. Germline-derived CDR1 and CDR2 are MDHEN and SYDVKM. V was pared by 4 bases and J by 4 bases, with 14 bases between. The CDR3 loop spans 15 amino acids. The CDR3 sequence is CASSSLSGSGNTIYF. CDR3 nucleotide sequence: TGTGCCAGCAGTTCCCTGTCGGGGTCCGGAAACACCATATATTTT.

V and J are TRBV27 and TRBJ2-7, with TRBD1 identical over 8 bases. Trimming cost V 4 bases and J 3 bases; bases outside gene matches: 2. CDR3 size: 13 residues. CDR1 and CDR2 from the germline V gene are MNHEY and SMNVEV (reference sequence). In DNA, the CDR3 is TGTGCCAGCAGTTCAGGGGGCCTCTACGAGCAGTACTTC. Protein sequence: CASSSGGLYEQYF.

J is TRBJ1-1 and V is TRBV11-2; 11 bases agree with TRBD1. Looked up from germline, CDR1 is SGHAT and CDR2 is FQNNGV. The V and J ends lost 7 bases and 1 base, in that order; junction bases with no gene match: 11. This CDR3 comprises 17 residues. The CDR3 is CASIRTGGPVGNTEAFF. Written as DNA, the CDR3 is TGTGCCAGCATTCGGACAGGGGGCCCGGTCGGGAACACTGAAGCTTTCTTT.

This chain joins TRBV30 and TRBJ1-4; no firm D call. V lost 5 bases and J 4 bases, leaving 11 bases between the germline ends. This CDR3 contains 13 residues. Per the germline V gene, CDR1 is GTSNPN and CDR2 is SVGIG (reference sequence). This CDR3 is CAWGEGLNEKLFF. In nucleotides, the CDR3 is TGTGCCTGGGGTGAGGGCCTTAATGAAAAACTGTTTTTT.

The J gene is TRBJ2-3, the V gene TRBV7-9, with D perhaps matching TRBD2 (6 bases). Germline V gives CDR1 SEHNR, CDR2 FQNEAQ (reference sequence). Trimming removed 5 bases at V and 0 bases at J, with 18 bases between. The CDR3 has 17 residues. The CDR3 nucleotides are TGTGCCAGCAGCCCAGCCGGGACGGGACTTAGCACAGATACGCAGTATTTT. This translates into CASSPAGTGLSTDTQYF.

This chain joins TRBV10-3 and TRBJ2-7, with TRBD2 matching over 13 bases. Germline CDR1 reads ENHRY; CDR2 reads SYGVKD. The CDR3 is made up of 17 amino acids. V dropped 2 bases and J dropped 4; count of bases not matched to a gene: 8. The CDR3 DNA reads TGTGCCATCAGTGAGCAAGAACTAGCGGGGGGGCTTTACGAGCAGTACTTC. It encodes CAISEQELAGGLYEQYF.

The chain links TRBV4-3 to TRBJ2-7, with D perhaps TRBD1 (6 bases). V was shortened by 0 bases and J by 6 bases, with 12 bases between the two germline ends. This CDR3 spans 14 amino acids. Germline V gene data show CDR1 as LGHNA and CDR2 as YSLEER. The CDR3 DNA reads TGCGCCAGCAGCCAAGATGTCAGGGGTCGCGAGCAGTACTTC. Amino acid sequence: CASSQDVRGREQYF.

The chain carries TRBV21-1 and TRBJ2-3; the DNA was not compared with TRBD1, the D call given in the table. TRBV21-1 is classified as a pseudogene. The CDR3 is 21 residues long. The CDR3 sequence is CASSKAPGQALIRIRADTQYF. DNA for the CDR3: TGTGCCAGCAGCAAAGCGCCGGGACAGGCCCTAATAAGGATTAGGGCAGATACGCAGTATTTT.

The CDR3 region is CASSLAATSPGELFF. The DNA for the CDR3 is TGTGCCAGCAGCTTAGCGGCGACTAGCCCCGGGGAGCTGTTTTTT. The chain combines TRBV11-2 with TRBJ2-2; 7 nucleotides agree with TRBD2. This CDR3 has 15 residues. Trimming removed 1 base from V and 6 bases from J; junction bases left unmatched: 5. Germline loops: CDR1 SGHAT, CDR2 FQNNGV. Together with reference TRBV11-2 and TRBJ2-2, the CDR3 gives the full variable domain: EAGVAQSPRYKIIEKRQSVAFWCNPISGHATLYWYQQILGQGPKLLIQFQNNGVVDDSQLPKDRFSAERLKGVDSTLKIQPAKLEDSAVYLCASSLAATSPGELFFGEGSRLTVL.